One sample yielded the 32 T cell receptor beta chains listed below, sequenced in a study of T cell repertoires in aging, cancer and after chemotherapy. TRB rearrangements spanning V, D and J were amplified using mixed TRB-A/B primers. In TCRdb, the multiplex PCR reads were re-called with MiXCR into one record per CDR3 protein. The repertoire holds some 5,900 distinct CDR3 sequences, with around 22% as singletons. TCR beta rearrangements were amplified from peripheral blood genomic DNA. Sequenced input: blood. Receptors originate from a human donor with a blood cancer.

J is TRBJ1-1 and V is TRBV6-1; D is unresolved. The CDR3 contains 14 residues. The germline CDR1 and CDR2 sequences are MNHNS and SASEGT. Trimming left V 2 bases short and J 0 bases short, with 7 bases between. CDR3 nucleotides: TGTGCCAGCAGTGAACAGGTCATGAACACTGAAGCTTTCTTT. Protein product: CASSEQVMNTEAFF.

This clonotype appeared a few times. This sequence joins TRBV5-1 and TRBJ1-1; 7 positions agree with TRBD1. V lost 1 base and J lost 4; bases outside the gene matches: 4. The germline CDR1 and CDR2 sequences are SGHRS and YFSETQ. This CDR3 has 14 residues. CDR3 amino acids: CASSLTGDGTEAFF. CDR3 DNA: TGCGCCAGCAGCTTGACAGGGGACGGCACTGAAGCTTTCTTT.

This clonotype is medium-sized. The J gene is TRBJ2-1, the V gene TRBV27; TRBD2 matches 7 bases. The CDR3 covers 14 residues. Germline CDR1 reads MNHEY; CDR2 reads SMNVEV (reference sequence). V was clipped by 3 bases and J by 9 bases; unmatched bases: 8. The DNA of the CDR3 is TGTGCCAGCAGTTTGACCAGCGGGAATGGTGAGCAGTTCTTC. This translates into CASSLTSGNGEQFF.

This clonotype rates as medium-sized. The chain uses TRBV7-6 and TRBJ2-1; maybe TRBD2 (5 bases). The CDR3 runs to 13 residues. V was pared by 5 bases and J by 7 bases, with 12 bases between. The germline V gene has CDR1 SGHVS and CDR2 FNYEAQ. CDR3 sequence: CASSPRGGNEQFF. Here the CDR3 DNA reads TGTGCCAGCAGCCCCCGGGGTGGGAATGAGCAGTTCTTC.

By share, this clonotype ranks as medium-sized. This rearrangement joins TRBV5-5 to TRBJ2-7, with 8 positions matching TRBD1. CDR3 length: 13 amino acids. V shed 3 bases and J 13 bases; nucleotides not matched to a gene: 12. CDR1 and CDR2 from the germline V gene are SGHKS and YYEKEE (reference sequence). Written as DNA, the CDR3 is TGTGCCAGCAGCTCGCGGACAGGGCAAATCATTTACTTC. It encodes CASSSRTGQIIYF.

This clonotype is categorized as medium-sized. The V call is TRBV5-1, the J call TRBJ2-2; D uncertain. Trimming stripped 5 bases from V and 4 bases from J, with 12 bases between. From germline, CDR1 is SGHRS and CDR2 YFSETQ. The length of the CDR3 is 14 residues. In nucleotides, the CDR3 is TGCGCCAGCAGTGACCGGACGGCCACCGGGGAGCTGTTTTTT. Translation: CASSDRTATGELFF.

The CDR3 bases are TGTGCCAGCAGTATACAGGGACTGAACACCGGGGAGCTGTTTTTT. This encodes CASSIQGLNTGELFF. The V and J genes are TRBV12-3 or TRBV12-4 and TRBJ2-2; D tentatively reads TRBD1 or TRBD2 (6 bases each). The CDR3 sequence is 15 residues long. V lost 5 bases to trimming and J lost 1 base, with 11 bases between them.

DNA of the CDR3: TGTGCCAGCAGTTTAACGCTGAGACAGGGGGCGAGAACTGAAGCTTTCTTT. Residues: CASSLTLRQGARTEAFF. The rearrangement links TRBV27 to TRBJ1-1; 10 bases fit TRBD1. This CDR3 is built from 17 residues. The germline CDR1 and CDR2 sequences are MNHEY and SMNVEV (reference sequence). With V trimmed by 2 bases and J by 5 bases, 11 bases remained unmatched.

This clonotype is classed as medium-sized. The chain combines TRBV6-5 with TRBJ1-4; 11 bases align to TRBD1. Looked up from germline, CDR1 is MNHEY and CDR2 is SVGAGI. The CDR3 runs 15 residues. The junction had 7 bases not matched to a gene; V was cut back by 5 bases and J by 8 bases. The CDR3 protein is CASSARTGGLEKLFF. In DNA form, the CDR3 reads TGTGCCAGCAGTGCCCGGACAGGGGGCTTGGAAAAACTGTTTTTT.

This clonotype has a handful of counts. The chain carries TRBV10-1 and TRBJ2-3; D is tentatively TRBD1 or TRBD2 (6 bases each). Germline assignment: CDR1 WNHNN and CDR2 SYGVQD (reference sequence). Trimming removed 6 bases at V and 1 base at J, with 11 bases between. CDR3 length: 14 amino acids. As DNA, the CDR3 is TGCGCCAGCAGGCCCGGGGGCCGCACAGATACGCAGTATTTT. This gives the protein CASRPGGRTDTQYF.

With regard to this clonotype: This may come from a read error, since a much larger clone is one base off. The chain links TRBV19 to TRBJ1-2; D might be TRBD1 (6 bases). CDR1 LNHDA and CDR2 SQIVND come from the germline V gene (reference sequence). Trimming took 4 bases from V and 8 from J, leaving 14 bases between them. This CDR3 spans 13 amino acids. The CDR3 is CASSKTGLRGYTF. CDR3 in DNA: TGTGCCAGTAGTAAAACAGGGCTTCGGGGCTACACCTTC.

Relative to its sample, this clonotype is medium-sized (0.01 to 0.1%). Relative to the germline gene, one junction end is altered; a read error may explain this. V and J are TRBV6-5 and TRBJ1-1; a possible D gene is TRBD1 (6 bases). The germline gives CDR1 MNHEY, CDR2 SVGAGI. The CDR3 extends over 14 amino acids. The CDR3 protein is CASTYRVLATEAFF. The CDR3 coding sequence is TGTGCCAGCACTTACAGGGTGTTGGCGACTGAAGCTTTCTTT.

As to this clonotype: An end of the junction does not agree with germline; a read error may underlie this. The V call is TRBV20-1, the J call TRBJ1-1; maybe TRBD1 (6 bases). The CDR3 loop spans 14 amino acids. Germline CDR1 DFQATT, CDR2 SNEGSKA (reference sequence). The CDR3 is CSTRFLRGGTEAFF. The CDR3 DNA reads TGCAGTACTAGATTCCTAAGGGGGGGAACTGAAGCTTTCTTT.

This sequence joins TRBV11-1 and TRBJ2-5; possible D gene TRBD1, 6 bases. CDR1 is SGHAT and CDR2 is FQDESV in the germline V gene (reference sequence). The V end lost 10 bases, the J end lost 5 bases, and 17 bases lay between the germline ends. The CDR3 has 13 residues. The CDR3 DNA sequence: TGTGCCACGAGAACAGGGTTAGAGGAGACCCAGTACTTC. Residues: CATRTGLEETQYF.

The chain uses TRBV5-3 and TRBJ1-3; D is unclear. TRBV5-3 is annotated as an ORF whose role is uncertain. The CDR3 extends over 15 amino acids. Deletions cut 0 bases from V and 0 bases from J, with 7 bases between. In DNA, the CDR3 is TGTGCCAGAAGCTTGGGGTCAGTCTCTGGAAACACCATATATTTT. This sequence encodes CARSLGSVSGNTIYF.

The chain uses TRBV12-3 or TRBV12-4 and TRBJ1-1, with D tentatively TRBD1 (6 bases). There are 12 residues in the CDR3. Trimming took off 5 bases at V and 5 bases at J, with 9 bases between the two ends. The CDR3 sequence is CASSQGRTEAFF. DNA for the CDR3: TGTGCCAGCAGTCAGGGGAGGACTGAAGCTTTCTTT.

This clonotype counts as medium-sized. The gene calls are TRBV27 and TRBJ2-7; 10 positions agree with TRBD2. There are 16 residues in the CDR3. V was pared by 0 bases and J by 2 bases, with 4 bases of the junction left unmatched. Germline CDR1 and CDR2: MNHEY and SMNVEV (reference sequence). CDR3 DNA: TGTGCCAGCAGTTTATCGATAGCGGGAGGCGCCTACGAGCAGTACTTC. Translation gives CASSLSIAGGAYEQYF.

V and J are TRBV19 and TRBJ1-2; 7 bases match TRBD1. This CDR3 is 16 amino acids long. Germline CDR1 LNHDA, CDR2 SQIVND (reference sequence). The V segment lost 0 bases and the J segment 7 bases; nucleotides outside the gene matches: 11. In DNA form, the CDR3 reads TGTGCCAGTAGTATAGATCCAACAGGGGTCCACTTTGGCTACACCTTC. Its translation is CASSIDPTGVHFGYTF.

The rearrangement joins TRBV20-1 to TRBJ1-6; D is unresolved. V lost 3 bases and J 7 bases, leaving 16 bases between the germline ends. Germline loops: CDR1 DFQATT, CDR2 SNEGSKA (reference sequence). The CDR3 has 15 amino acids. The CDR3 is CSASGGRAGNSPLHF. CDR3 DNA sequence: TGCAGTGCTAGCGGAGGGCGTGCGGGGAATTCACCCCTCCACTTT.

This clonotype turned up a few times. This chain joins TRBV20-1 and TRBJ2-7; 7 bases are a match to TRBD1. The germline CDR1 and CDR2 sequences are DFQATT and SNEGSKA (reference sequence). The trim removed 6 bases at V and 4 bases at J, leaving 9 bases unmatched. CDR3 length equals 13 residues. As DNA, the CDR3 is TGCAGTGCCCCGGGTAGGGGGCTATACGAGCAGTACTTC. Amino acid sequence: CSAPGRGLYEQYF.

In this sample, this clonotype is medium-sized (0.01 to 0.1%). The rearrangement joins TRBV30 to TRBJ2-3, with a tentative D call TRBD2 (5 bases). Germline lookup yields CDR1 GTSNPN and CDR2 SVGIG (reference sequence). V was clipped by 3 bases and J by 5 bases, with 12 bases between them. This CDR3 contains 13 residues. CDR3 nucleotides: TGTGCCTGGAGAAGAGGAGGATTAGATACGCAGTATTTT. Protein: CAWRRGGLDTQYF.

By share, this clonotype counts as medium-sized. The rearrangement joins TRBV6-5 to TRBJ1-6; 8 positions agree with TRBD1. This CDR3 has 14 residues. Trimming took 6 bases from V and 6 from J; bases not matched to a gene: 4. Germline lookup yields CDR1 MNHEY and CDR2 SVGAGI. The CDR3: CASSKDRVNSPLHF. As DNA, the CDR3 is TGTGCCAGCAGCAAGGACAGGGTTAATTCACCCCTCCACTTT.

The chain combines TRBV10-2 with TRBJ2-7; 8 positions match TRBD2. The CDR3 has 15 amino acids. The V segment lost 4 bases and the J segment 4 bases; nucleotides outside the gene matches: 9. Germline CDR1 and CDR2: WSHSY and SAAADI. CDR3 residues: CASSVTSGGGYEQYF. In DNA, the CDR3 is TGCGCCAGCAGTGTCACTAGCGGAGGAGGTTACGAGCAGTACTTC.

This clonotype is deemed medium-sized (0.01 to 0.1%). This rearrangement joins TRBV6-5 to TRBJ1-2; 11 positions match TRBD1. The CDR3 extends over 15 amino acids. V gave up 7 bases and J gave up 5 bases; unmatched junction bases: 9. From germline, CDR1 is MNHEY and CDR2 SVGAGI. The CDR3 DNA sequence: TGTGCCAGCAAAACTACCGGGACAGGGGGTTATGGCTACACCTTC. Amino acid sequence: CASKTTGTGGYGYTF.

This clonotype was counted a few times. The chain joins TRBV14 to TRBJ1-5, with D uncertain. V lost 0 bases to trimming and J lost 5 bases, with 2 bases between them. The CDR3 loop spans 12 amino acids. The germline CDR1 and CDR2 sequences are SGHDN and FVKESK. Here the CDR3 reads CASSQDYQPQHF. The CDR3 DNA follows: TGTGCCAGCAGCCAAGATTATCAGCCCCAGCATTTT.

In the case of this clonotype: The junction shows a germline mismatch at one end, possibly a read error. V is TRBV5-5 and J is TRBJ1-1, with a weak D call TRBD1 (5 bases). This CDR3 is built from 13 residues. The germline V gene encodes CDR1 SGHKS and CDR2 YYEKEE (reference sequence). The CDR3 reads CASSPEGETEAFF. The CDR3 coding sequence is TGCGCCAGCAGCCCCGAAGGGGAAACTGAAGCTTTCTTT. Variable domain in full (rest from reference TRBV5-5 and TRBJ1-1): DAGVTQSPTHLIKTRGQQVTLRCSPISGHKSVSWYQQVLGQGPQFIFQYYEKEERGRGNFPDRFSARQFPNYSSELNVNALLLGDSALYLCASSPEGETEAFFGQGTRLTVV.

This clonotype is categorized as medium-sized. The chain employs TRBV5-4 and TRBJ2-5; D uncertain. The CDR3 is made up of 14 amino acids. The V gene lost 0 bases and the J gene lost 0 bases, with 6 bases spanning the gap. CDR1 is SGHNT and CDR2 is YYREEE in the germline V gene (reference sequence). The CDR3 loop is CASSLAGNQETQYF. The DNA for the CDR3 is TGTGCCAGCAGCTTGGCTGGGAACCAAGAGACCCAGTACTTC. The full variable domain, with the rest looked up from reference TRBV5-4 and TRBJ2-5, is ETGVTQSPTHLIKTRGQQVTLRCSSQSGHNTVSWYQQALGQGPQFIFQYYREEENGRGNFPPRFSGLQFPNYSSELNVNALELDDSALYLCASSLAGNQETQYFGPGTRLLVL.

About this clonotype itself: Since a much larger clone is just one base distant, this may be a read error. The CDR3 coding sequence is TGTGCCAGTCTCCGTGGAAAGAGCTCTGGAAACACCATATATTTT. It specifies CASLRGKSSGNTIYF. This chain links TRBV19 with TRBJ1-3; D is ambiguous. Germline V gives CDR1 LNHDA, CDR2 SQIVND (reference sequence). The V end lost 8 bases, the J end lost 0 bases, and 14 bases lay between the germline ends. There are 15 residues in the CDR3.

Note on this clonotype: Sequence at one end of the junction differs from germline and may be a read error. This chain links TRBV5-6 with TRBJ2-5; 8 bases are shared with TRBD1. This CDR3 spans 14 amino acids. Germline CDR1 reads SGHDT; CDR2 reads YYEEEE. The CDR3 coding sequence is TGCGCCAGCAGCGCCCGGGACAGGAAAGAGACCCAGTACTTC. It yields the protein CASSARDRKETQYF.

In this sample, this clonotype turned up a few times. The gene calls are TRBV18 and TRBJ2-7, with TRBD1 identical over 7 bases. The CDR3 length is 15 residues. Germline lookup yields CDR1 KGHSH and CDR2 LQKENI. V trimming: 5 bases; J trimming: 5 bases; junction bases outside the gene matches: 12. The CDR3, as DNA: TGTGCCAGCTCAGCGACAGGGCAACTGTCGGACGAGCAGTACTTC. The encoded protein is CASSATGQLSDEQYF.

By sample fraction, this clonotype is medium-sized. The rearrangement joins TRBV6-5 to TRBJ1-2, with no clear D. CDR3 length: 13 amino acids. CDR1 is MNHEY and CDR2 is SVGAGI in the germline V gene. V was clipped by 6 bases and J by 2 bases, with 10 bases between them. The CDR3 loop is CASRETGNYGYTF. The CDR3 DNA reads TGTGCCAGCAGGGAAACCGGGAACTATGGCTACACCTTC.

This chain joins TRBV5-1 and TRBJ2-5, with D unclear. This CDR3 comprises 11 residues. Germline CDR1 is SGHRS and CDR2 is YFSETQ. V lost 4 bases to trimming and J lost 4 bases, with 5 bases between them. CDR3 in amino acids: CASSLSETQYF. The CDR3 DNA reads as TGCGCCAGCAGCCTTTCAGAGACCCAGTACTTC.